The source of this T cell receptor beta chain is a study of blood T cell repertoires in COVID-19. Across the study: Sites across the United States, Italy and Spain contributed samples from acute and convalescent COVID-19. The cDNA or gDNA used as material had been derived from T cells, B-cell-depleted T cells, or PBMCs.

Trimming took 3 bases from V and 1 from J; bases not matched to a gene: 4. The CDR3 spans 16 residues. Germline assignment: CDR1 KGHDR and CDR2 SFDVKD. Original handling: Nucleated cell number was recorded as an estimate derived from reference gene primer amplification. Sequencing used immunoSEQ multiplex PCR; TCRdb keeps in-frame clones, though not all of them. The V and J calls and the clone size are those of that table, but D and trimming were determined from the DNA. This table holds under 200,000 clones, roughly 90% found once. This chain links TRBV24-1 with TRBJ2-3; 9 nucleotides match TRBD1. The receptor was isolated from a young man with active or convalescent COVID-19. Source material: peripheral blood. Here the CDR3 reads CATSDPRTGGTDTQYF. CDR3 sequence (DNA): TGTGCCACCAGTGATCCTCGGACAGGGGGCACAGATACGCAGTATTTT.